This passage covers 28 T cell receptor beta chains from one sample sequenced in a study of early T cells in non-severe SARS-CoV-2 infection. TCRdb re-analysed the 5' RACE reads in MiXCR, keeping a single row per CDR3 protein. There are around 80,000 distinct CDR3 sequences in the sample; roughly an eighth occur only once, and 1.4% lies in the top ten. Sequenced sample: whole blood. Receptor source: an adult who was a healthcare worker with PCR-confirmed SARS-CoV-2 infection or an uninfected control (not recorded which).

The rearrangement joins TRBV20-1 to TRBJ2-7, with 16 nucleotides matching TRBD2. With V trimmed by 6 bases and J by 2 bases, 10 bases remained unmatched. Germline V gene lookup returns CDR1 DFQATT and CDR2 SNEGSKA (reference sequence). This CDR3 comprises 17 residues. The CDR3 DNA reads TGCAGTGCGTCACCGGGACTAGCGGGGGGGCCCACCTACGAGCAGTACTTC. The encoded protein is CSASPGLAGGPTYEQYF.

The sample holds many counts of this clonotype. The chain uses TRBV6-5 and TRBJ2-3, with D tentatively TRBD2 (6 bases). V was trimmed by 0 bases and J by 0 bases, leaving 13 bases between them. The CDR3 consists of 17 residues. Germline V gene lookup returns CDR1 MNHEY and CDR2 SVGAGI. The CDR3: CASSYSGPLASTDTQYF. The CDR3 nucleotides read TGTGCCAGCAGTTACTCAGGACCCCTAGCGAGCACAGATACGCAGTATTTT.

The table lists this clonotype with many counts. The chain has TRBV6-6 and TRBJ1-5, with TRBD1 identical over 10 bases. This CDR3 region has 19 residues. CDR1 MNHNY and CDR2 SVGAGI come from the germline V gene (reference sequence). Trimming cost V 2 bases and J 0 bases; bases outside gene matches: 10. The CDR3 DNA reads TGTGCCAGCAGTTACGCCAAGGGACAGGGGAATTATAGCAATCAGCCCCAGCATTTT. This encodes CASSYAKGQGNYSNQPQHF.

This sequence joins TRBV20-1 and TRBJ2-7; TRBD1 agrees at 9 bases. The V gene end was trimmed by 6 bases and the J gene end by 5 bases; junction bases not matched to a gene: 5. This CDR3 has 12 residues. CDR1 is DFQATT, CDR2 SNEGSKA, per germline (reference sequence). CDR3 sequence reads: CSAADRGHEQYF. The DNA of the CDR3 is TGCAGTGCCGCGGACAGGGGCCACGAGCAGTACTTC.

The chain couples TRBV12-3 or TRBV12-4 to TRBJ2-3, with 7 bases identical to TRBD2. The CDR3 totals 14 residues. With 2 bases clipped from V and 8 bases from J, the junction kept 7 bases outside the gene matches. The CDR3 spells CASSLWFGEGTQYF. DNA for the CDR3: TGTGCCAGCAGTTTATGGTTCGGGGAGGGTACGCAGTATTTT.

This clonotype was recorded many times. The chain joins TRBV7-8 to TRBJ2-6; 12 bases map to TRBD2. V lost 6 bases and J lost 0; bases outside the gene matches: 12. The V gene's germline CDR1 is SGHVS and CDR2 FQNEAQ. The length of the CDR3 is 20 residues. CDR3 protein: CASRDATSGGPSSGANVLTF. The CDR3, as DNA: TGTGCCAGCAGGGATGCGACTAGCGGGGGCCCGAGCTCTGGGGCCAACGTCCTGACTTTC. Using reference TRBV7-8 and TRBJ2-6 for the parts outside the CDR3, the full variable domain is GAGVSQSPRYKVAKRGQDVALRCDPISGHVSLFWYQQALGQGPEFLTYFQNEAQLDKSGLPSDRFFAERPEGSVSTLKIQRTQQEDSAVYLCASRDATSGGPSSGANVLTFGAGSRLTVL.

The sample holds a few counts of this clonotype. The rearrangement joins TRBV5-5 to TRBJ1-1; D gene ambiguous. Germline loops: CDR1 SGHKS, CDR2 YYEKEE (reference sequence). CDR3 length: 13 amino acids. V lost 3 bases and J 0 bases, leaving 6 bases between the germline ends. Here the CDR3 DNA reads TGTGCCAGCAGCTGGGATTTGAACACTGAAGCTTTCTTT. It is translated as CASSWDLNTEAFF.

This clonotype was picked up many times. The rearrangement uses TRBV23-1 and TRBJ2-3, with 7 bases fitting TRBD1. TRBV23-1 is noted as an ORF with a role that remains uncertain. Unmatched junction bases numbered 9, after V lost 4 bases and J lost 2 bases. This CDR3 is built from 16 residues. Here the CDR3 DNA reads TGCGCCAGCAGTCGGTACCCGGGACAGTTCACAGATACGCAGTATTTT. It translates to CASSRYPGQFTDTQYF.

This clonotype was seen a few times. The V call is TRBV20-1, the J call TRBJ1-3, with D perhaps TRBD1 (6 bases). CDR1 and CDR2 (germline): DFQATT, SNEGSKA (reference sequence). Between the trimmed V and J ends, which lost 0 bases and 4 bases, there was a span of 10 bases. The CDR3 covers 14 residues. In nucleotides, the CDR3 is TGCAGTGCTAGAGATCCAGGGGCAGGAAACACCATATATTTT. Its protein product is CSARDPGAGNTIYF.

This clonotype has only a few counts. V and J are TRBV6-5 and TRBJ2-2; D may be TRBD2 (5 bases). Per the germline V gene, CDR1 is MNHEY and CDR2 is SVGAGI. Deletions cut 6 bases from V and 7 bases from J, with 12 bases between. The CDR3 sequence is 13 residues long. This CDR3 reads CASREERIGELFF. The CDR3 nucleotides are TGTGCCAGCAGGGAGGAGCGCATCGGGGAGCTGTTTTTT.

This clonotype was seen many times. The rearrangement joins TRBV5-4 to TRBJ2-7; 8 bases are shared with TRBD1. This CDR3 spans 14 amino acids. Losses at the gene ends were 0 bases for V and 2 bases for J; bases not matched to a gene: 1. Looked up from germline, CDR1 is SGHNT and CDR2 is YYREEE (reference sequence). CDR3 nucleotides: TGTGCCAGCAGCTTGGGGACAGGGCCCTACGAGCAGTACTTC. Protein: CASSLGTGPYEQYF. Using reference TRBV5-4 and TRBJ2-7 for the parts outside the CDR3, the full variable domain is ETGVTQSPTHLIKTRGQQVTLRCSSQSGHNTVSWYQQALGQGPQFIFQYYREEENGRGNFPPRFSGLQFPNYSSELNVNALELDDSALYLCASSLGTGPYEQYFGPGTRLTVT.

V gene TRBV6-5 combines with J gene TRBJ1-1; possibly TRBD1 for D (5 bases). This CDR3 contains 15 residues. V was trimmed by 11 bases and J by 1 base, leaving 20 bases between them. CDR1 MNHEY and CDR2 SVGAGI come from the germline V gene. The CDR3 here is CAASTGLVWNTEAFF. DNA for the CDR3: TGTGCCGCCTCCACAGGCCTAGTGTGGAACACTGAAGCTTTCTTT.

The chain links TRBV29-1 to TRBJ2-7; the match to TRBD2 covers 12 bases. CDR3 length: 15 amino acids. The junction had 7 bases not matched to a gene; V was cut back by 6 bases and J by 1 base. From germline, CDR1 is SQVTM and CDR2 ANQGSEA. The CDR3 loop is CSVNGLAGTSYEQYF. CDR3 sequence (DNA): TGCAGCGTCAATGGACTAGCGGGGACATCCTACGAGCAGTACTTC.

This clonotype was found a few times. J is TRBJ2-7 and V is TRBV20-1; D is possibly TRBD2 (7 bases). Germline V gives CDR1 DFQATT, CDR2 SNEGSKA (reference sequence). V was clipped by 1 base and J by 0 bases, with 13 bases between them. This CDR3 has 15 amino acids. CDR3 loop: CSARVGGASSYEQYF. The CDR3 DNA sequence: TGCAGTGCTAGAGTAGGGGGGGCCAGCTCCTACGAGCAGTACTTC.

This clonotype appeared a few times. The chain links TRBV6-1 to TRBJ1-2, with D uncertain. The CDR3 covers 14 residues. With 2 bases removed from V and 3 bases from J, the gap between germline ends came to 10 bases. The germline V gene has CDR1 MNHNS and CDR2 SASEGT. The DNA of the CDR3 is TGTGCCAGCAGTGAATGGGCAGGCGACTATGGCTACACCTTC. This sequence encodes CASSEWAGDYGYTF.

The CDR3: CAWSQGLTNYGYTF. Written as DNA, the CDR3 is TGTGCCTGGAGTCAAGGTCTAACCAACTATGGCTACACCTTC. This chain connects TRBV30 to TRBJ1-2; the D is unclear. V lost 2 bases and J 2 bases, leaving 12 bases between the germline ends. Germline values: CDR1 GTSNPN, CDR2 SVGIG (reference sequence). The CDR3 extends over 14 amino acids.

This clonotype came up a few times. This sequence joins TRBV7-2 and TRBJ2-2; 11 bases agree with TRBD2. Germline V gene lookup returns CDR1 SGHTA and CDR2 FQGNSA. The CDR3 runs 16 residues. Trimming cost V 1 base and J 6 bases; bases outside gene matches: 4. The CDR3 region has the DNA TGTGCCAGCAGCTTAGGGTCTAGCGGGGGGTCCGGGGAGCTGTTTTTT. Protein product: CASSLGSSGGSGELFF. Drawing the rest from reference TRBV7-2 and TRBJ2-2, the complete variable domain is GAGVSQSPSNKVTEKGKDVELRCDPISGHTALYWYRQSLGQGLEFLIYFQGNSAPDKSGLPSDRFSAERTGGSVSTLTIQRTQQEDSAVYLCASSLGSSGGSGELFFGEGSRLTVL.

The table lists this clonotype with many counts. CDR3 residues: CASGGTDVYGYTF. The CDR3, as DNA: TGTGCTAGTGGTGGGACCGACGTCTATGGCTACACCTTC. V and J are TRBV12-5 and TRBJ1-2; D is perhaps TRBD1 (5 bases). V gave up 5 bases and J gave up 4 bases, with 11 bases separating them. The CDR3 sequence is 13 residues long. The germline V gene encodes CDR1 LGHNT and CDR2 FRNRAP. Variable domain in full (rest from reference TRBV12-5 and TRBJ1-2): DARVTQTPRHKVTEMGQEVTMRCQPILGHNTVFWYRQTMMQGLELLAYFRNRAPLDDSGMPKDRFSAEMPDATLATLKIQPSEPRDSAVYFCASGGTDVYGYTFGSGTRLTVV.

This clonotype showed up just a few times. The rearrangement links TRBV20-1 to TRBJ1-2; D possibly corresponds to TRBD1 (6 bases). This CDR3 comprises 16 residues. CDR1 and CDR2 from the germline V gene are DFQATT and SNEGSKA (reference sequence). V lost 6 bases, J lost 4 bases, and 24 bases lay in between. CDR3 in amino acids: CSAPGAGDFFLYGYTF. CDR3 in DNA: TGCAGTGCCCCGGGGGCAGGGGATTTTTTTCTCTATGGCTACACCTTC.

This clonotype was counted many times. The chain combines TRBV4-3 with TRBJ2-7; D gene unclear. The CDR3 extends over 14 amino acids. The germline V gene encodes CDR1 LGHNA and CDR2 YSLEER. Deletions cut 0 bases from V and 4 bases from J, with 10 bases between. CDR3 residues: CASSQELALYEQYF. The CDR3 DNA reads TGCGCCAGCAGCCAAGAACTTGCACTTTACGAGCAGTACTTC.

J is TRBJ2-4 and V is TRBV18; the D is unclear. Trimming stripped 3 bases from V and 1 base from J, with 13 bases between. Germline V gene data show CDR1 as KGHSH and CDR2 as LQKENI. This CDR3 is 16 amino acids long. This CDR3 reads CASSPLPGWAKNIQYF. The CDR3 bases are TGTGCCAGCTCACCCCTCCCCGGGTGGGCCAAAAACATTCAGTACTTC.

This clonotype was counted many times. CDR3 bases: TGTGCCAGCTACCGAGGGAATACGAACACCGGGGAGCTGTTTTTT. Its translation is CASYRGNTNTGELFF. The gene calls are TRBV7-9 and TRBJ2-2; D is possibly TRBD2 (5 bases). V lost 8 bases to trimming and J lost 0 bases, with 13 bases between them. Germline V gene sequence: CDR1 SEHNR, CDR2 FQNEAQ (reference sequence). CDR3 length equals 15 residues. The full variable domain, with the rest looked up from reference TRBV7-9 and TRBJ2-2, is DTGVSQNPRHKITKRGQNVTFRCDPISEHNRLYWYRQTLGQGPEFLTYFQNEAQLEKSRLLSDRFSAERPKGSFSTLEIQRTEQGDSAMYLCASYRGNTNTGELFFGEGSRLTVL.

This chain links TRBV28 with TRBJ1-2, with D possibly matching TRBD1 (6 bases). This CDR3 is built from 16 residues. Germline V lookup: CDR1 MDHEN, CDR2 SYDVKM. Trimming pared 3 bases from V and 4 bases from J, leaving 18 bases between. The CDR3 protein is CASSLRLSRGGYGYTF. DNA for the CDR3: TGTGCCAGCAGTTTGCGGCTAAGCAGGGGCGGCTATGGCTACACCTTC.

The chain links TRBV7-6 to TRBJ2-3; 8 positions match TRBD1. The V segment lost 3 bases and the J segment 5 bases; nucleotides outside the gene matches: 4. Germline values: CDR1 SGHVS, CDR2 FNYEAQ. The CDR3 has 14 amino acids. The CDR3 loop is CASSFGRGQDTQYF. In DNA form, the CDR3 reads TGTGCCAGCAGCTTCGGCAGGGGGCAAGATACGCAGTATTTT.

The chain carries TRBV5-1 and TRBJ2-3, with 7 bases that match TRBD2. The trim removed 9 bases at V and 0 bases at J, leaving 7 bases unmatched. This CDR3 spans 14 amino acids. The germline V gene has CDR1 SGHRS and CDR2 YFSETQ. CDR3 sequence (DNA): TGCGCCACGGCAGCTAGCGGTAGCACAGATACGCAGTATTTT. This codes for CATAASGSTDTQYF.

V gene TRBV6-6 combines with J gene TRBJ1-6; no firm D call. V lost 2 bases and J lost 3, with 14 bases in between. This CDR3 has 17 residues. CDR1 is MNHNY and CDR2 is SVGAGI in the germline V gene (reference sequence). This CDR3 is CASSYTRLRFYNSPLHF. CDR3 coding DNA: TGTGCCAGCAGTTACACGAGACTCCGATTCTATAATTCACCCCTCCACTTT.

This sequence joins TRBV29-1 and TRBJ2-5; TRBD2 agrees at 7 bases. The CDR3 loop spans 12 amino acids. CDR1 and CDR2 (germline): SQVTM, ANQGSEA. J lost 3 bases, V lost 7 bases, and 5 bases had no gene match. CDR3 loop: CSARAGEETQYF. CDR3 bases: TGCAGCGCCCGTGCGGGGGAAGAGACCCAGTACTTC.

The chain uses TRBV5-5 and TRBJ1-4, with TRBD1 matching 10 bases. Trimming at V came to 3 bases and at J to 4 bases, leaving 6 bases not matched to a gene. This CDR3 has 16 residues. CDR1 SGHKS and CDR2 YYEKEE come from the germline V gene (reference sequence). The CDR3 loop reads CASSWRGTGVNEKLFF. Written as DNA, the CDR3 is TGTGCCAGCAGCTGGCGGGGGACAGGGGTTAATGAAAAACTGTTTTTT.